The 7 T cell receptor beta chains given below trace back to one sample, sequenced in a study of shared clonotypes between healthy human individuals. Here immunoSEQ multiplex PCR was the method, and the copy in TCRdb shows in-frame clones only, minus some. The data show some 500,000 clones, almost 97% seen once. The sample consisted of naive CD4+ T cells sorted from blood. Indicated subset: CD45RA+ positively selected. These receptors all stem from a woman in her twenties or thirties in good health.

V and J are TRBV7-9 and TRBJ2-1; 11 nucleotides match TRBD2. Germline CDR1 is SEHNR and CDR2 is FQNEAQ (reference sequence). J was trimmed by 10 bases and V by 5 bases; bases with no gene match: 13. This CDR3 has 16 amino acids. DNA of the CDR3: TGTGCCAGCAGCCGACCGCTTAGCGGGAGGGCCCGGGAGCAGTTCTTC. Translation gives CASSRPLSGRAREQFF.

The chain is built from TRBV28 and TRBJ2-2, with D tentatively TRBD2 (5 bases). This CDR3 comprises 15 residues. Germline assignment: CDR1 MDHEN and CDR2 SYDVKM. V was cut by 5 bases and J by 0 bases, with 10 bases left in between. The CDR3: CASSRAGSNTGELFF. The CDR3 region has the DNA TGTGCCAGCAGTCGGGCGGGTTCGAACACCGGGGAGCTGTTTTTT.

The chain's CDR3 is CASSPPVRGTEAFF. The CDR3 region has the DNA TGTGCCAGCAGTCCCCCGGTGAGGGGCACTGAAGCTTTCTTT. The chain carries TRBV28 and TRBJ1-1; D is perhaps TRBD1 (5 bases). This CDR3 is built from 14 residues. Trimming took off 5 bases at V and 4 bases at J, with 14 bases between the two ends. Per germline, CDR1 MDHEN and CDR2 SYDVKM. The whole variable domain, remainder taken from reference TRBV28 and TRBJ1-1, is DVKVTQSSRYLVKRTGEKVFLECVQDMDHENMFWYRQDPGLGLRLIYFSYDVKMKEKGDIPEGYSVSREKKERFSLILESASTNQTSMYLCASSPPVRGTEAFFGQGTRLTVV.

The CDR3 is CAISERLAGEGYEQYF. The CDR3 nucleotides are TGTGCCATCAGTGAGAGGCTAGCGGGAGAGGGCTACGAGCAGTACTTC. The gene calls are TRBV10-3 and TRBJ2-7, with 10 bases identical to TRBD2. Germline CDR1 is ENHRY and CDR2 is SYGVKD. After removal of 2 bases from V and 3 bases from J, the junction contained 7 bases not matched to a gene. CDR3 size: 16 residues.

The chain uses TRBV2 and TRBJ2-3; no clear D. CDR3 length: 12 residues. In germline, CDR1 is SNHLY, CDR2 FYNNEI. V was pared by 7 bases and J by 1 base, with 6 bases between. The CDR3, as DNA: TGTGCCAGCACCCCCGGCACAGATACGCAGTATTTT. Its translation is CASTPGTDTQYF. The full variable domain, in which reference TRBV2 and TRBJ2-3 provide the parts outside the CDR3, is EPEVTQTPSHQVTQMGQEVILRCVPISNHLYFYWYRQILGQKVEFLVSFYNNEISEKSEIFDDQFSVERPDGSNFTLKIRSTKLEDSAMYFCASTPGTDTQYFGPGTRLTVL.

The rearrangement links TRBV4-1 to TRBJ2-1, with 9 bases aligning to TRBD2. V lost 0 bases and J lost 0; bases outside the gene matches: 12. Germline V CDR1 and CDR2: MGHRA, YSYEKL. The CDR3 contains 20 residues. The CDR3 is CASSQESLAGTESSYNEQFF. The DNA of the CDR3 is TGCGCCAGCAGCCAAGAGTCCCTAGCGGGAACCGAAAGCTCCTACAATGAGCAGTTCTTC.

This chain links TRBV28 with TRBJ1-2; D is ambiguous. In germline, CDR1 is MDHEN, CDR2 SYDVKM. Trimming stripped 5 bases from V and 8 bases from J, with 15 bases between. CDR3 length: 13 residues. Here the CDR3 DNA reads TGTGCCAGCAGTGAAATACAGCAAAGCGGCTACACCTTC. Amino acid sequence: CASSEIQQSGYTF.